The sequence of this T cell receptor beta chain was determined in a study of T cell repertoires in cytomegalovirus infection. Study-level findings and limits: HLA-C-restricted CMV clonotypes gave the most frequent clonotype in two of eight donors.

The germline gives CDR1 SQVTM, CDR2 ANQGSEA. Losses at the gene ends were 3 bases for V and 8 bases for J; bases not matched to a gene: 11. This CDR3 is 15 amino acids long. Concerning this clonotype itself: Its antigen remains unidentified.

TCRdb redid the calling of the reads with MiXCR, one entry per CDR3 protein. Altogether some 700,000 distinct CDR3 sequences are present, approximately 40% being singletons, with the ten largest covering about 2.8%. The source is a human donor in good health (CMV status not recorded). Some clones in this sample may be carry-over from other donors' samples. This chain joins TRBV29-1 and TRBJ1-1; 11 bases are a match to TRBD1. Sequencing input: PBMCs. The CDR3 DNA reads as TGCAGCGTTGATAGGACAGGGGGCGGAAAATCCGAAGCTTTCTTT. Its protein is CSVDRTGGGKSEAFF.